Listed here are 24 T cell receptor beta chains from one sample, sequenced in a study of CD4 T cells in relation to SARS-CoV-2 and coronaviruses (dated by TCRdb to 2020 to 2022). The library was built by means of the immunoSEQ multiplex PCR assay. In its TCRdb copy, this immuneACCESS table keeps in-frame sequences only and misses some clones. Where compared with another copy, unresolved V genes explain less than half of these, and the others have no known cause. Here the sample has 21,000 or so clones; approximately 82% occur a single time. About 30% of the sample comes from the top ten. CD4+ T cells from unexposed donors were collected before the COVID-19 pandemic (2011-2018). After 10 days of culture, CD4+ T cells were isolated with the EasySep CD4+ T cell isolation kit. Antigens for these TCRs are unknown. Sequencing was carried out using CD4+ T cells from PBMCs, cultured in vitro. These receptors were collected from a human donor in good health.

The genes are TRBV5-4 and TRBJ2-7; D is possibly TRBD1 (5 bases). The germline gives CDR1 SGHNT, CDR2 YYREEE (reference sequence). This CDR3 is 15 amino acids long. V lost 2 bases to trimming and J lost 0 bases, with 12 bases between them. The CDR3, as DNA: TGTGCCAGCAGCTTTGGGCTGGGGCTCTCCTACGAGCAGTACTTC. Protein sequence: CASSFGLGLSYEQYF.

The chain links TRBV5-6 to TRBJ1-1, with D perhaps matching TRBD1 (5 bases). Trimming took 4 bases from V and 2 from J, leaving 15 bases between them. Germline assignment: CDR1 SGHDT and CDR2 YYEEEE. The CDR3 length is 15 residues. DNA for the CDR3: TGTGCCAGCAGCCTAACCGGGACTGGCAACACTGAAGCTTTCTTT. It translates to CASSLTGTGNTEAFF.

This chain uses TRBV11-2 with TRBJ2-7; D not certain. In germline, CDR1 is SGHAT, CDR2 FQNNGV. Between the trimmed V and J ends, which lost 4 bases and 3 bases, there was a span of 19 bases. This CDR3 contains 16 residues. The CDR3 sequence is CASSSRSRSGRYEQYF. CDR3 nucleotide sequence: TGTGCCAGCAGCTCGAGGTCCAGGAGTGGTCGCTACGAGCAGTACTTC.

The chain combines TRBV7-2 with TRBJ2-1, with D unclear. Germline V CDR1 and CDR2: SGHTA, FQGNSA. The CDR3 is 17 amino acids. V shed 6 bases and J shed 4 bases, with 22 bases lying between them. This chain's CDR3 is CASRGWGKRSSYNEQFF. CDR3 nucleotides: TGTGCCAGCAGAGGTTGGGGAAAGAGGAGTTCATACAATGAGCAGTTCTTC.

This clone was observed a handful of times. This rearrangement joins TRBV7-9 to TRBJ2-1; D possibly corresponds to TRBD1 (6 bases). Trimming pared 11 bases from V and 3 bases from J, leaving 14 bases between. The germline V gene has CDR1 SEHNR and CDR2 FQNEAQ (reference sequence). The length of the CDR3 is 13 residues. The CDR3 sequence is CAANQGNYNEQFF. The DNA of the CDR3 is TGTGCCGCGAATCAGGGGAACTACAATGAGCAGTTCTTC.

The gene calls are TRBV28 and TRBJ2-3, with D perhaps matching TRBD1 or TRBD2 (5 bases each). The germline gives CDR1 MDHEN, CDR2 SYDVKM. V was shortened by 8 bases and J by 2 bases, with 17 bases between the two germline ends. This CDR3 contains 15 residues. The CDR3 DNA reads TGTGCCAGCCCATCCGGGACGGCAACCACAGATACGCAGTATTTT. It specifies CASPSGTATTDTQYF.

The V call is TRBV19, the J call TRBJ2-4; 9 bases map to TRBD1. The CDR3 is 17 residues long. Germline values: CDR1 LNHDA, CDR2 SQIVND (reference sequence). J lost 0 bases, V lost 3 bases, and 6 bases had no gene match. The CDR3 loop reads CASSITGTGIAKNIQYF. CDR3 nucleotide sequence: TGTGCCAGTAGTATTACTGGGACAGGGATAGCCAAAAACATTCAGTACTTC.

This clone was counted only a few times. The chain uses TRBV19 and TRBJ1-5; D is perhaps TRBD1 (5 bases). The CDR3 consists of 14 residues. V shed 7 bases and J shed 4 bases, with 14 bases lying between them. Germline V gene lookup returns CDR1 LNHDA and CDR2 SQIVND (reference sequence). CDR3 coding DNA: TGTGCCAGTACCAGGATGGGGGGGAATCAGCCCCAGCATTTT. It is translated as CASTRMGGNQPQHF.

The chain links TRBV10-3 to TRBJ1-1; no firm D call. CDR1 is ENHRY, CDR2 SYGVKD, per germline. The V and J ends lost 8 bases and 4 bases respectively, with 17 bases between them. The CDR3 has 14 amino acids. CDR3 sequence: CAIGENGVGTEAFF. The CDR3 DNA is TGTGCCATCGGGGAGAACGGTGTTGGCACTGAAGCTTTCTTT.

This clone was found a few times. The chain uses TRBV5-1 and TRBJ1-2; D gene ambiguous. V was cut by 0 bases and J by 3 bases, with 9 bases left in between. This CDR3 is 14 amino acids long. CDR1 SGHRS and CDR2 YFSETQ come from the germline V gene. CDR3 amino acids: CASSLGAVDYGYTF. CDR3 bases: TGCGCCAGCAGCTTGGGGGCAGTAGACTATGGCTACACCTTC. The whole variable domain, remainder taken from reference TRBV5-1 and TRBJ1-2, is KAGVTQTPRYLIKTRGQQVTLSCSPISGHRSVSWYQQTPGQGLQFLFEYFSETQRNKGNFPGRFSGRQFSNSRSEMNVSTLELGDSALYLCASSLGAVDYGYTFGSGTRLTVV.

Only one count was recorded for this clone. The chain couples TRBV5-6 to TRBJ2-3; no definite D call. V was pared by 7 bases and J by 0 bases, with 12 bases between. Germline V gives CDR1 SGHDT, CDR2 YYEEEE. The CDR3 totals 14 residues. This CDR3 reads CASGDLFSTDTQYF. The CDR3 nucleotides read TGTGCCAGCGGAGATTTGTTTAGCACAGATACGCAGTATTTT.

V gene TRBV10-3 combines with J gene TRBJ2-3; D unclear. CDR1 ENHRY and CDR2 SYGVKD come from the germline V gene. The length of the CDR3 is 13 residues. Trimming pared 3 bases from V and 2 bases from J, leaving 6 bases between. The CDR3 here is CAISDGSTDTQYF. CDR3 in DNA: TGTGCCATCAGTGATGGGTCCACAGATACGCAGTATTTT.

This chain joins TRBV7-2 and TRBJ2-6, with D tentatively TRBD1 (6 bases). The CDR3 has 18 amino acids. Germline lookup yields CDR1 SGHTA and CDR2 FQGNSA. The germline V and J ends were trimmed by 5 bases and 0 bases, with 17 bases remaining between them. CDR3 nucleotide sequence: TGTGCCAGCAGCCCCCAATATCAGGGGAGCTCTGGGGCCAACGTCCTGACTTTC. It is translated as CASSPQYQGSSGANVLTF.

V gene TRBV20-1 combines with J gene TRBJ1-2; a weak D match, TRBD1 (5 bases). V lost 3 bases and J lost 4, with 15 bases in between. CDR3 length: 14 residues. The germline CDR1 and CDR2 sequences are DFQATT and SNEGSKA (reference sequence). The CDR3 bases are TGCAGTGCTAGTCTACAGGACATCACCTATGGCTACACCTTC. Translated, it gives CSASLQDITYGYTF.

This clone was seen a handful of times. The chain links TRBV21-1 to TRBJ1-2. TRBV21-1 is termed a pseudogene. The CDR3 totals 14 residues. The CDR3: CASSKRGGLYGYTF. The CDR3 nucleotides are TGTGCCAGCAGCAAACGGGGGGGATTGTATGGCTACACCTTC.

The chain employs TRBV5-4 and TRBJ2-2; D is undetermined. The V end lost 1 base, the J end lost 4 bases, and 8 bases lay between the germline ends. This CDR3 spans 14 amino acids. Germline V gene lookup returns CDR1 SGHNT and CDR2 YYREEE (reference sequence). The CDR3, as DNA: TGTGCCAGCAGCTTGAGTTACGGCACCGGGGAGCTGTTTTTT. Translated: CASSLSYGTGELFF.

V is TRBV7-3 and J is TRBJ2-3, with 8 bases identical to TRBD1. This CDR3 is built from 15 residues. The J segment lost 4 bases and the V segment lost 6 bases, leaving 9 bases of the junction unmatched. Per the germline V gene, CDR1 is SGHTA and CDR2 is FQGTGA. CDR3 nucleotides: TGTGCCAGCAGTTTTCTCGGACAGGGAGCAGATACGCAGTATTTT. As protein: CASSFLGQGADTQYF. The whole variable domain, remainder taken from reference TRBV7-3 and TRBJ2-3, is GAGVSQTPSNKVTEKGKYVELRCDPISGHTALYWYRQSLGQGPEFLIYFQGTGAADDSGLPNDRFFAVRPEGSVSTLKIQRTERGDSAVYLCASSFLGQGADTQYFGPGTRLTVL.

This chain connects TRBV7-3 to TRBJ2-3, with a tentative D call TRBD2 (6 bases). Trimming left V 1 base short and J 5 bases short, with 22 bases between. This CDR3 has 18 amino acids. The germline V gene has CDR1 SGHTA and CDR2 FQGTGA. The CDR3 nucleotides are TGTGCCAGCAGCTTAAATCCCCCTTGGGGGGAGTATGAAGATACGCAGTATTTT. The encoded protein is CASSLNPPWGEYEDTQYF.

This clone was counted a few times. This chain links TRBV11-2 with TRBJ2-7; 8 nucleotides agree with TRBD2. Trimming cost V 8 bases and J 5 bases; bases outside gene matches: 14. The CDR3 is 15 residues long. Germline CDR1 is SGHAT and CDR2 is FQNNGV. This chain's CDR3 is CASSTPGLVINEQYF. DNA for the CDR3: TGTGCCAGCTCCACTCCGGGACTAGTAATTAACGAGCAGTACTTC.

The CDR3 reads CASRRGAASNYGYTF. The CDR3 DNA follows: TGTGCCAGCAGGAGGGGGGCAGCTTCTAACTATGGCTACACCTTC. This chain connects TRBV27 to TRBJ1-2, with a weak D call TRBD1 (6 bases). The CDR3 extends over 15 amino acids. V was pared by 6 bases and J by 0 bases, with 14 bases between. Germline V gene data show CDR1 as MNHEY and CDR2 as SMNVEV (reference sequence).

Comment on this clone: One junction end does not reproduce the germline sequence, and a read error may be involved. This specimen includes other DNA sequences encoding the same CDR3. The J gene is TRBJ2-1, the V gene TRBV19, with 7 bases lining up with TRBD2. Germline V gene lookup returns CDR1 LNHDA and CDR2 SQIVND (reference sequence). CDR3 length: 15 residues. CDR3 residues: CASSEGRGSYNEQFF. The CDR3 nucleotides read TGTGCCAGTAGCGAAGGACGCGGGAGCTACAATGAACAGTTCTTC.

The chain employs TRBV5-6 and TRBJ2-5, with D perhaps being TRBD1 or TRBD2 (5 bases each). This CDR3 contains 12 residues. With 7 bases removed from V and 4 bases from J, the gap between germline ends came to 11 bases. Germline CDR1 reads SGHDT; CDR2 reads YYEEEE. The CDR3 spells CASGGFPETQYF. CDR3 DNA: TGTGCCAGCGGGGGTTTTCCAGAGACCCAGTACTTC.

The chain carries TRBV18 and TRBJ2-5, with 11 bases matching TRBD2. CDR1 is KGHSH, CDR2 LQKENI, per germline. The CDR3 contains 17 residues. J was trimmed by 3 bases and V by 1 base; bases with no gene match: 7. The CDR3 loop is CASSPRILAGVEETQYF. CDR3 bases: TGTGCCAGCTCACCACGTATACTAGCGGGAGTTGAAGAGACCCAGTACTTC.

Worth noting for this clone: This may arise from a read error, as a much more abundant clone is one base away. The chain links TRBV7-2 to TRBJ2-5; 9 bases are a match to TRBD2. V lost 1 base, J lost 4 bases, and 4 bases stayed unmatched. The CDR3 extends over 15 amino acids. Germline V gives CDR1 SGHTA, CDR2 FQGNSA. CDR3 sequence: CASSLGGGRAETQYF. In DNA, the CDR3 is TGTGCCAGCAGCTTAGGTGGCGGGAGGGCAGAGACCCAGTACTTC.